One sample yielded the 21 T cell receptor beta chains listed below, sequenced in a study of T cell responses to AZD1222 COVID-19 vaccine. The data were produced by immunoSEQ multiplex PCR, yet TCRdb's version contains in-frame clones alone and is incomplete. This sample has 140,000 to 150,000 clones, with about 93% found just once. The material was peripheral blood, obtained on day 0 of AZD1222 vaccination. All receptors come from an adult in good health.

This rearrangement joins TRBV30 to TRBJ1-1; weak D call: TRBD1 (5 bases). Per the germline V gene, CDR1 is GTSNPN and CDR2 is SVGIG (reference sequence). CDR3 length equals 13 residues. The V end lost 4 bases, the J end lost 1 base, and 10 bases lay between the germline ends. The CDR3 region is CAWMGRGNTEAFF. In nucleotides, the CDR3 is TGTGCCTGGATGGGACGCGGGAACACTGAAGCTTTCTTT.

This clone was observed many times. The chain combines TRBV4-3 with TRBJ2-1, with 11 bases lining up with TRBD2. V was clipped by 5 bases and J by 9 bases; unmatched bases: 12. CDR1 LGHNA and CDR2 YSLEER come from the germline V gene. The CDR3 runs 16 residues. For the CDR3, the DNA is TGCGCCAGCAGCTTCTCGTTTAGCGGGGGGGTTGGTGAGCAGTTCTTC. It translates to CASSFSFSGGVGEQFF.

This rearrangement joins TRBV11-2 to TRBJ1-6; D ambiguous. CDR1 is SGHAT and CDR2 is FQNNGV in the germline V gene. This CDR3 region has 14 residues. With 5 bases removed from V and 8 bases from J, the gap between germline ends came to 13 bases. CDR3: CASSVPLGDSPLHF. The CDR3 DNA is TGTGCCAGCAGCGTTCCCCTCGGCGATTCACCCCTCCACTTT.

The chain links TRBV30 to TRBJ2-1; TRBD1 agrees at 7 bases. The ends lost 6 bases at V and 12 bases at J; junction bases unmatched: 14. This CDR3 comprises 13 residues. CDR1 GTSNPN and CDR2 SVGIG come from the germline V gene (reference sequence). The CDR3 DNA reads as TGTGCCTGTTCACAGGGGACCCCCGCCCGGCAGTTCTTC. Encoded protein: CACSQGTPARQFF.

This sequence joins TRBV3-1 (or the pseudogene TRBV3-2) and TRBJ1-4; D is possibly TRBD1 (6 bases). The CDR3 is 17 residues long. Trimming took off 4 bases at V and 7 bases at J, with 22 bases between the two ends. Germline lookup yields CDR1 LGHDT and CDR2 YNNKEL (reference sequence). CDR3 amino acids: CASSPSGGGRGIEKLFF. In DNA form, the CDR3 reads TGTGCCAGCAGCCCATCTGGGGGCGGCCGGGGAATTGAAAAACTGTTTTTT.

This chain joins TRBV28 and TRBJ2-7; D might be TRBD1 (5 bases). The germline V gene has CDR1 MDHEN and CDR2 SYDVKM. Trimming took off 3 bases at V and 2 bases at J, with 8 bases between the two ends. The CDR3 has 13 residues. The CDR3 bases are TGTGCCAGCAGTTTTCAGGGCGCCTACGAGCAGTACTTC. Translating gives CASSFQGAYEQYF.

This clone was detected once. The chain employs TRBV10-3 and TRBJ2-7; D remains ambiguous. V dropped 2 bases and J dropped 5 bases, with 13 bases sitting between them. Germline CDR1 and CDR2: ENHRY and SYGVKD. The CDR3 spans 14 residues. CDR3 nucleotides: TGTGCCATCAGTGAGGAATTGTTAGCCCACGAGCAGTACTTC. This translates into CAISEELLAHEQYF.

V is TRBV4-1 and J is TRBJ1-2; D is uncertain. The germline V and J ends were trimmed by 0 bases and 5 bases, with 10 bases remaining between them. This CDR3 is built from 14 residues. Germline CDR1 and CDR2: MGHRA and YSYEKL. CDR3 DNA: TGCGCCAGCAGCCAAGATTATAGCACTTATGGCTACACCTTC. Its translation is CASSQDYSTYGYTF.

The rearrangement joins TRBV14 to TRBJ2-3; D gene unclear. The CDR3 is 15 amino acids. Trimming shortened V by 1 base and J by 2 bases, and 10 bases separated the two germline ends. CDR1 SGHDN and CDR2 FVKESK come from the germline V gene. The CDR3 nucleotides read TGTGCCAGCAGCCAAGGCCGATATTCCACAGATACGCAGTATTTT. Amino acid sequence: CASSQGRYSTDTQYF.

The CDR3, as DNA: TGTGCCTGGAGTCTTGGGGGGGGCAATGAGCAGTTCTTC. This translates into CAWSLGGGNEQFF. The V gene is TRBV30, the J gene TRBJ2-1, with 7 bases fitting TRBD2. This CDR3 spans 13 amino acids. After removal of 2 bases from V and 6 bases from J, the junction contained 4 bases not matched to a gene. Germline V gives CDR1 GTSNPN, CDR2 SVGIG (reference sequence).

Details on this clone: In the same sample, other DNA sequences code for this CDR3. The V call is TRBV9, the J call TRBJ2-3, with D possibly matching TRBD2 (5 bases). Trimming shortened V by 0 bases and J by 3 bases, and 5 bases separated the two germline ends. Germline values: CDR1 SGDLS, CDR2 YYNGEE. The CDR3 spans 13 residues. CDR3 residues: CASSVGGTDTQYF. The CDR3 nucleotides read TGTGCCAGCAGCGTAGGAGGGACAGATACGCAGTATTTT.

The V gene is TRBV18, the J gene TRBJ2-3; 11 bases fit TRBD2. Germline V gene lookup returns CDR1 KGHSH and CDR2 LQKENI. The CDR3 runs to 19 residues. V dropped 2 bases and J dropped 0; count of bases not matched to a gene: 10. CDR3 nucleotides: TGTGCCAGCTCACCATTCGAGACTAGCGGGACCGCTAGCACAGATACGCAGTATTTT. Translated, it gives CASSPFETSGTASTDTQYF.

J is TRBJ2-3 and V is TRBV19; TRBD1 is a possible D gene (5 bases). V was shortened by 6 bases and J by 8 bases, with 12 bases between the two germline ends. The germline V gene encodes CDR1 LNHDA and CDR2 SQIVND (reference sequence). The CDR3 is made up of 12 amino acids. In DNA, the CDR3 is TGTGCCAGTAGAGGCCGCAGGGTTACGCAGTATTTT. Translated, it gives CASRGRRVTQYF. The variable domain in full, completed from reference TRBV19 and TRBJ2-3, reads DGGITQSPKYLFRKEGQNVTLSCEQNLNHDAMYWYRQDPGQGLRLIYYSQIVNDFQKGDIAEGYSVSREKKESFPLTVTSAQKNPTAFYLCASRGRRVTQYFGPGTRLTVL.

The rearrangement joins TRBV3-1 (or the pseudogene TRBV3-2) to TRBJ1-6, with D possibly being TRBD1 (6 bases). There are 14 residues in the CDR3. With 11 bases removed from V and 6 bases from J, the gap between germline ends came to 17 bases. The germline gives CDR1 LGHDT, CDR2 YNNKEL (reference sequence). The CDR3 sequence: CASSGGAGNSPLHF. In DNA form, the CDR3 reads TGTGCCTCCAGTGGGGGCGCAGGTAATTCACCCCTCCACTTT.

CDR3 protein: CASSANWQTYNSPLHF. The CDR3 DNA is TGTGCCAGCAGCGCGAACTGGCAGACTTATAATTCACCCCTCCACTTT. The J gene is TRBJ1-6, the V gene TRBV9; D gene uncertain. This CDR3 comprises 16 residues. V lost 3 bases to trimming and J lost 4 bases, with 14 bases between them. CDR1 is SGDLS and CDR2 is YYNGEE in the germline V gene.

The chain has TRBV6-2 or TRBV6-3 and TRBJ2-5, with 7 bases that match TRBD1. Trimming took 6 bases from V and 0 from J; bases not matched to a gene: 10. The CDR3 is 16 amino acids. CDR1 is MNHEY and CDR2 is SVGEGT in the germline V gene. The CDR3 DNA sequence: TGTGCCAGCAGCCGACAGGGTGTGAGGGACCAAGAGACCCAGTACTTC. Its protein product is CASSRQGVRDQETQYF.

The chain is built from TRBV4-3 and TRBJ1-2, with a tentative D call TRBD1 (5 bases). CDR1 and CDR2 from the germline V gene are LGHNA and YSLEER. This CDR3 contains 14 residues. V was cut by 0 bases and J by 6 bases, with 11 bases left in between. In DNA form, the CDR3 reads TGCGCCAGCAGCCAAGATAAGGGGAATCATGGCTACACCTTC. Amino acid sequence: CASSQDKGNHGYTF.

The J gene is TRBJ1-1, the V gene TRBV6-5; perhaps TRBD1 as D (5 bases). This CDR3 has 11 amino acids. CDR1 is MNHEY and CDR2 is SVGAGI in the germline V gene. V lost 6 bases and J lost 11, with 13 bases in between. The CDR3: CASRQGPGAFF. CDR3 coding DNA: TGTGCCAGCAGGCAGGGACCCGGGGCTTTCTTT.

On this clone itself: Other DNA sequences of this sample code for an identical CDR3. V gene TRBV12-3 or TRBV12-4 combines with J gene TRBJ2-5; D not resolved. The length of the CDR3 is 13 residues. The V end lost 2 bases, the J end lost 2 bases, and 6 bases lay between the germline ends. This CDR3 is CASSLSGQETQYF. In nucleotides, the CDR3 is TGTGCCAGCAGTTTATCCGGTCAAGAGACCCAGTACTTC.

The chain couples TRBV19 to TRBJ1-6; no definite D call. Per the germline V gene, CDR1 is LNHDA and CDR2 is SQIVND (reference sequence). V was pared by 4 bases and J by 7 bases, with 8 bases between. CDR3 length equals 13 residues. The CDR3, as DNA: TGTGCCAGTAGTACAGCTGCGAATTCACCCCTCCACTTT. Translating gives CASSTAANSPLHF. Full variable domain (missing parts from reference TRBV19 and TRBJ1-6): DGGITQSPKYLFRKEGQNVTLSCEQNLNHDAMYWYRQDPGQGLRLIYYSQIVNDFQKGDIAEGYSVSREKKESFPLTVTSAQKNPTAFYLCASSTAANSPLHFGNGTRLTVT.

This clone was seen a single time. The chain combines TRBV19 with TRBJ1-1; no reliable D call. With 5 bases removed from V and 2 bases from J, the gap between germline ends came to 12 bases. Germline lookup yields CDR1 LNHDA and CDR2 SQIVND (reference sequence). This CDR3 region has 14 residues. CDR3 nucleotides: TGTGCCAGTAGTCGGCCAACATTAAACACTGAAGCTTTCTTT. Residues: CASSRPTLNTEAFF.